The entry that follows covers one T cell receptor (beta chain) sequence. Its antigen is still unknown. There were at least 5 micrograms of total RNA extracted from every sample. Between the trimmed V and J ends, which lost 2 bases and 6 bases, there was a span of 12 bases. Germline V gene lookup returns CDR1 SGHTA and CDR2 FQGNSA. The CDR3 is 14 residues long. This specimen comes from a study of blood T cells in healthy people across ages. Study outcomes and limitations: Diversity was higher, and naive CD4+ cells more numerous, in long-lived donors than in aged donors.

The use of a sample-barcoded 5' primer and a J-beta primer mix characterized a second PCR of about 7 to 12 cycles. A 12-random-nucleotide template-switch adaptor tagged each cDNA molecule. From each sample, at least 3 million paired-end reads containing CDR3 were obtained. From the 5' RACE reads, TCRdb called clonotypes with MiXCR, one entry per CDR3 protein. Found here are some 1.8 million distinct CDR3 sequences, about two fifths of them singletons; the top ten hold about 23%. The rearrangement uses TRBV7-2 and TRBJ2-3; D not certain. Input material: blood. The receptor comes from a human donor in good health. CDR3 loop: CASSLLTYPDTQYF. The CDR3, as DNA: TGTGCCAGCAGCTTATTAACCTATCCGGATACGCAGTATTTT.